This entry features one T cell receptor beta chain sequence. Its target is unknown. The record originates from a study of shared clonotypes between healthy human individuals. Study in general: Researchers drew samples from two women and a few men aged 18 to 49.

Study-wide findings and caveats: What naive subsets generally showed was a larger estimated richness than memory subsets showed.

Deep-level assay runs were performed. Generated by immunoSEQ multiplex PCR, the TCRdb table keeps only in-frame clones and is missing some. Counted here are just over 2,000,000 clones, 95% occurring once; the ten biggest clones make up approximately 0.13%. Germline V gene data show CDR1 as SGHAT and CDR2 as FQNNGV. V lost 5 bases to trimming and J lost 1 base, with 11 bases between them. The CDR3 has 14 residues. The clonotype comes from a young man in good health. V gene TRBV11-2 combines with J gene TRBJ1-1, with TRBD1 as a possible D gene (5 bases). The sample taken for sequencing was naive CD4+ T cells sorted from blood. Subset indicated: CD45RA+ positively selected. The DNA for the CDR3 is TGTGCCAGCAGCCCCGGACACTCGAACACTGAAGCTTTCTTT. This gives the protein CASSPGHSNTEAFF. The variable domain in full, with the rest retrieved from reference TRBV11-2 and TRBJ1-1, is EAGVAQSPRYKIIEKRQSVAFWCNPISGHATLYWYQQILGQGPKLLIQFQNNGVVDDSQLPKDRFSAERLKGVDSTLKIQPAKLEDSAVYLCASSPGHSNTEAFFGQGTRLTVV.